A selection of T cell receptor beta chains follows, all from one sample in a study of blood T cell repertoires in COVID-19. Sequenced by immunoSEQ multiplex PCR; TCRdb stores in-frame clones only, minus some. This sample has a few hundred thousand clones, with approximately 90% found just once. The sequencing input was PBMCs or T cells enriched from blood (not recorded which). These receptors all come from a woman aged 18-35 years who had recovered from COVID-19. The CDR3 runs from the conserved cysteine through the conserved F or W. The D gene is left open where the match is weak. Only some rows state a clone size, as once, few, many or a class for expanded clones.

>TRBJ1-1|TRBV10-3|.|TRBD1
CAISGQGNTEAFF
TGTGCCATCAGTGGACAGGGGAACACTGAAGCTTTCTTT
>TRBJ1-5|TRBV30|.|.
CAWSEGRRNQPQHF
TGTGCCTGGAGTGAGGGGCGGCGCAATCAGCCCCAGCATTTT
>TRBJ2-7|TRBV7-9|.|TRBD1
CASSSGQSYEQYF
TGTGCCAGCAGCTCGGGACAGTCCTACGAGCAGTACTTC
>TRBJ2-5|TRBV27|.|.
CASSFVNRETQYF
TGTGCCAGCAGTTTCGTCAACCGGGAGACCCAGTACTTC
>TRBJ1-5|TRBV6-5|.|.
CASSQQGHQPQHF
TGTGCCAGCTCCCAGCAGGGTCATCAGCCCCAGCATTTT
>TRBJ1-2|TRBV5-1|.|.
CASSLGGTHGYTF
TGCGCCAGCAGCTTGGGCGGGACCCATGGCTACACCTTC
>TRBJ2-3|TRBV11-3|.|TRBD1
CASSLGTGVNSDTQYF
TGTGCCAGCAGCTTAGGTACAGGGGTTAATTCAGATACGCAGTATTTT
>TRBJ1-6|TRBV6-5|.|.
CASSYSGADNSPLHF
TGTGCCAGCAGTTACTCAGGGGCTGATAATTCACCCCTCCACTTT
>TRBJ1-1|TRBV19|.|TRBD1
CASTPSAGGNTEAFF
TGTGCCAGTACCCCTTCGGCAGGGGGGAACACTGAAGCTTTCTTT
>TRBJ2-7|TRBV3-1/TRBV3-2|few|.
CASSHRGSYEQYF
TGTGCCAGCAGCCATAGGGGCAGCTACGAGCAGTACTTC
>TRBJ1-2|TRBV30|.|.
CACGLILRYGYTF
TGTGCCTGTGGACTGATACTGCGCTATGGCTACACCTTC
>TRBJ1-1|TRBV4-1|once|.
CASSQAPAREAFF
TGCGCCAGCAGCCAAGCCCCCGCGAGGGAAGCTTTCTTT
>TRBJ1-2|TRBV11-2|once|TRBD1
CASSASGTGYGYTF
TGTGCCAGCAGCGCCTCCGGGACAGGCTATGGCTACACCTTC
>TRBJ1-4|TRBV11-2|.|.
CASSLTEGRHEKLFF
TGTGCCAGCAGCTTAACGGAGGGGAGACACGAAAAACTGTTTTTT
>TRBJ1-2|TRBV7-9|.|.
CASSLSQGNYGYTF
TGTGCCAGCAGCTTGTCTCAGGGAAACTATGGCTACACCTTC
>TRBJ2-7|TRBV11-2|.|TRBD2
CASSLVAGGRRGYYEQYF
TGTGCCAGCAGCTTAGTAGCGGGGGGGCGTCGAGGATACTACGAGCAGTACTTC